This TCR beta chain comes out of a study of identical twins (dated by TCRdb to about 2016). In terms of the full investigation: The study deep-sequenced TCR alpha and beta repertoires from monozygotic twins, unrelated adults of various ages and cord blood to test whether fetal clonotypes persist. To rule out contamination, replicate twin experiments were performed at different times with different library preparation protocols.

Cut back by 0 bases and 2 bases, the V and J ends lie 6 bases apart. From cysteine to phenylalanine, the CDR3 is 15 amino acids long. Left in the record is the CDR3 DNA by itself, 45 bases read in frame from the first base. CDR1 and CDR2, looked up from the germline V gene, are SGHRS and YFSETQ. Study-wide conclusions, independent of this receptor: Invariant T cells such as MAIT and iNKT could partly confound zero-insertion analyses, though diverse VJ usage argued against this for most clonotypes. Because the same donors could not be followed over many years, conclusions were based on cross-sectional statistical analysis. In monozygotic twins, recombination models systematically underestimated out-of-frame TCR alpha sharing, but the models matched the sharing seen between unrelated individuals. Fewer insertions were carried by abundant cord blood beta clonotypes; a weaker similar trend was observed in young adult naive repertoires, while no such trend was observed in memory repertoires. Compared with coincidental sharing between unrelated individuals, out-of-frame TCR alpha sequences shared between twins showed an excess of sequences with low generation probability. Excess twin sharing in beta out-of-frame sequences was weaker because fewer shared sequences lowered the signal-to-noise ratio.

The method was 5' RACE. The reads were generated on an Illumina HiSeq 2000. A universal primer binding site was introduced by template switching, and a unique molecular identifier was present in the final cDNA, enabling accurate counting of TCR cDNA molecules. Specific primers in the conserved constant-segment region were used to synthesize first-strand cDNA for the TCR alpha and beta chains. To control for contamination, each cDNA library was double barcoded with a SMART-Mk sample barcode plus Illumina barcodes. TruSeq adapter sequences and Illumina sample barcodes were added in two successive PCR steps. Sequencing of the TCR alpha and beta cDNA libraries was done on the Illumina HiSeq platform using custom primers. Per the authors' processing: MiGEC was used to process raw reads and extract unique molecular identifiers, and MiXCR was used to find CDR3 positions. For each individual, recombination models were inferred using an EM algorithm with the repgenHMM and IGoR tools. The tcR package in R was used for shared clonotype analysis, with sharing normalized by the product of cloneset sizes. Out-of-frame nonproductive sequences were analyzed to study raw recombination free of thymic and clonal selection effects. TCRdb trimmed the raw reads at Q25, called clones with MiXCR and kept productive beta chains. Identical CDR3 protein sequences are pooled into one entry, listed with their most common genes and DNA. V and J calls and clone size were set by TCRdb, not the authors. The sample table lists around 220,000 distinct CDR3 sequences, roughly a tenth of them with a count of one. The ten largest clones add up to 8% to 10% of the sample.

Every donor was a healthy Caucasian. Using Miltenyi CD45RO+ enrichment and human naive T-cell isolation kits, memory (CD45RO+) and naive T cells were isolated from PBMC. This clonotype appeared many times. Its antigen remains undetermined. The sample holds no much larger clone one base away, and base qualities are not on file. Sequenced input: memory T cells sorted from blood. The sample's cell subset or site, from its label and the paper: CD45RO+ enriched T cells. The receptor was derived from a man in his fifties in good health. Recombination linked TRBV5-1 to TRBJ2-6; the D gene assignment is ambiguous. The CDR3 has the sequence CASSLEIPGANVLTF. The nucleotides read TGCGCCAGCAGCTTGGAGATACCTGGGGCCAACGTCCTGACTTTC.